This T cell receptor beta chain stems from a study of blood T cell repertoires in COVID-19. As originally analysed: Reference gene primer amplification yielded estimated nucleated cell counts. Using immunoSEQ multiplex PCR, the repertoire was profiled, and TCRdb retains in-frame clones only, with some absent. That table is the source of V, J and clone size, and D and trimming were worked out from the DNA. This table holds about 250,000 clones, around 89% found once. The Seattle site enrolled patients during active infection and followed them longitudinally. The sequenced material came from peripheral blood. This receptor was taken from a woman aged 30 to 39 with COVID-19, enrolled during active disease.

DNA of the CDR3: TGTGCCAGCAGCCCGCGGGTCGCCTATGGCTACACCTTC. Translating gives CASSPRVAYGYTF. The rearrangement links TRBV7-9 to TRBJ1-2; D unclear. V was shortened by 5 bases and J by 4 bases, with 11 bases between the two germline ends. CDR1 SEHNR and CDR2 FQNEAQ come from the germline V gene (reference sequence). The CDR3 covers 13 residues.